This T cell receptor (beta chain) was retrieved from a study of human T cells and chemical hapten exposure. Time point of the sample: pre-sensitization, week 0. The treatment here: therapeutic diphenylcyclopropenone sensitization with weekly scalp DPC. Total RNA was extracted from unfractionated whole blood. This clonotype showed up many times. Its target is unknown. As handled by the study authors: Between about 23,224 and 700,000 TCRs appeared in each sample, and the median stood at approximately 100,000. TCRdb used MiXCR to reprocess the RACE reads, holding one entry per CDR3 protein. These V and J calls are TCRdb output, not the study's own analysis. The table includes roughly 380,000 distinct CDR3 sequences, less than 6.5% detected once. Notes on the study in general: Significantly more large CDR3 similarity clusters were formed by expanded TCRs than by controls.

The CDR3 is 18 residues long. Germline trimming cut 6 bases from V and 4 bases from J; bases unmatched to any gene: 17. From germline, CDR1 is LNHDA and CDR2 SQIVND (reference sequence). The source is a woman between 50 and 59 years old with alopecia areata. Some clones in this sample may be carry-over from other donors' samples. This chain links TRBV19 with TRBJ2-1; 8 bases agree with TRBD2. The sample here was whole blood, taken in connection with sensitization to the hapten diphenylcyclopropenone (DPC). In DNA, the CDR3 is TGTGCCAGTAGGGCCGTGAGGGCGGGAGGATCAGGGTACAATGAGCAGTTCTTC. Encoded protein: CASRAVRAGGSGYNEQFF. The full variable domain, completed using reference TRBV19 and TRBJ2-1, is DGGITQSPKYLFRKEGQNVTLSCEQNLNHDAMYWYRQDPGQGLRLIYYSQIVNDFQKGDIAEGYSVSREKKESFPLTVTSAQKNPTAFYLCASRAVRAGGSGYNEQFFGPGTRLTVL.